This T cell receptor beta chain is from a study of T cells in Graves' hyperthyroidism and ophthalmopathy. Whole-study findings and limits: Researchers found most expanded thyroid clonotypes above 0.001 in blood as well.

Patients were excluded for uncontrolled infection, other autoimmune disease, pregnancy or lactation. The V gene lost 7 bases and the J gene lost 0 bases, with 12 bases spanning the gap. CDR3 length: 14 amino acids. Germline loops: CDR1 SGHRS, CDR2 YFSETQ. The TCR beta CDR3 regions underwent amplification using RNA transcripts as the source. During a first-round RT-PCR of the TCR CDR3, the HTBI primer set was used. TCRdb used MiXCR to reprocess the multiplex PCR reads, holding one entry per CDR3 protein. The table shows nearly 600,000 distinct CDR3 sequences, with roughly 13% occurring only once. Many counts were recorded for this clonotype. Antigen unknown.

The chain carries TRBV5-1 and TRBJ2-3; D is uncertain. The receptor was isolated from a woman between 25 and 40 years old with Graves' hyperthyroidism that later progressed to Graves' ophthalmopathy. The source material was blood. The CDR3 DNA is TGCGCCAGCTTGGAATCCTCTAGCACAGATACGCAGTATTTT. Translating gives CASLESSSTDTQYF. Looking up the rest from reference TRBV5-1 and TRBJ2-3 gives the full variable domain: KAGVTQTPRYLIKTRGQQVTLSCSPISGHRSVSWYQQTPGQGLQFLFEYFSETQRNKGNFPGRFSGRQFSNSRSEMNVSTLELGDSALYLCASLESSSTDTQYFGPGTRLTVL.